The 25 T cell receptor beta chains listed next were all sequenced from one sample in a study of blood T cell repertoires in COVID-19. This table comes from immunoSEQ multiplex PCR, and its TCRdb copy is limited to in-frame clones, with some not included. The profile shows under 200,000 clones, approximately 81% of them singletons. Sequenced: peripheral blood. These receptors came from a woman aged 45-59 years with COVID-19, enrolled during active disease.

The rearrangement links TRBV14 to TRBJ2-7, with D possibly TRBD1 on 8 matching bases. The CDR3 sequence is 18 residues long. The germline CDR1 and CDR2 sequences are SGHDN and FVKESK. Trimming removed 0 bases from V and 6 bases from J, with 24 bases in between. CDR3 bases: TGTGCCAGCAGCCAAGATGGACGGACAGGGCGGGGGATTTGCGAGCAGTACTTC. It encodes CASSQDGRTGRGICEQYF.

The rearrangement joins TRBV7-2 to TRBJ2-1; 8 bases match TRBD1. V was clipped by 4 bases and J by 5 bases; unmatched bases: 10. CDR1 is SGHTA, CDR2 FQGNSA, per germline. The CDR3 runs 16 residues. The CDR3 coding sequence is TGTGCCAGCAGCTCTCAGGGGGCTCTAACAAACAATGAGCAGTTCTTC. Amino acids: CASSSQGALTNNEQFF.

The rearrangement links TRBV5-1 to TRBJ2-7, with a tentative D call TRBD1 (5 bases). Looked up from germline, CDR1 is SGHRS and CDR2 is YFSETQ. The germline V and J ends were trimmed by 2 bases and 1 base, with 13 bases remaining between them. The CDR3 extends over 15 amino acids. The CDR3 region is CASSLGVGGSYEQYF. CDR3 nucleotide sequence: TGCGCCAGCAGCTTAGGGGTTGGCGGTTCCTACGAGCAGTACTTC.

V is TRBV18 and J is TRBJ1-6, with TRBD1 matching 8 bases. The CDR3 is 16 amino acids. The V and J ends lost 8 bases and 7 bases, in that order; junction bases with no gene match: 13. CDR1 is KGHSH and CDR2 is LQKENI in the germline V gene. CDR3 residues: CASTPATGAGNSPLHF. The CDR3 coding sequence is TGTGCCAGCACCCCCGCGACAGGGGCGGGAAATTCACCCCTCCACTTT.

The V and J genes are TRBV5-1 and TRBJ2-7; tentative D call: TRBD1 (6 bases). This CDR3 has 13 amino acids. Per germline, CDR1 SGHRS and CDR2 YFSETQ. Trimming left V 1 base short and J 4 bases short, with 9 bases between. The CDR3 DNA reads TGCGCCAGCAGCTTGCAGGGGATGTACGAGCAGTACTTC. This codes for CASSLQGMYEQYF.

The chain couples TRBV4-1 to TRBJ2-7; 10 bases map to TRBD2. Germline CDR1 and CDR2: MGHRA and YSYEKL. The length of the CDR3 is 16 residues. The J segment lost 1 base and the V segment lost 4 bases, leaving 7 bases of the junction unmatched. The CDR3 is CASSLLSGGGSYEQYF. CDR3 nucleotides: TGCGCCAGCAGCCTCTTGAGCGGGGGGGGTTCCTACGAGCAGTACTTC.

The CDR3 is CASSVLRDNSPLHF. Written as DNA, the CDR3 is TGTGCCAGCAGCGTGCTCAGGGATAATTCACCCCTCCACTTT. The chain links TRBV7-9 to TRBJ1-6; maybe TRBD1 (5 bases). V gave up 5 bases and J gave up 5 bases, with 10 bases separating them. The CDR3 is made up of 14 amino acids. Germline CDR1 reads SEHNR; CDR2 reads FQNEAQ (reference sequence).

The genes are TRBV6-6 and TRBJ1-1; D gene uncertain. V lost 6 bases and J lost 1, with 6 bases in between. Germline assignment: CDR1 MNHNY and CDR2 SVGAGI (reference sequence). This CDR3 spans 12 amino acids. The CDR3 protein is CASRNQNTEAFF. As DNA, the CDR3 is TGTGCCAGCAGAAATCAGAACACTGAAGCTTTCTTT.

CDR3 in DNA: TGTGCCAGCAGCCCGGGGACTAGCGGGCAAGAGACCCAGTACTTC. Translating gives CASSPGTSGQETQYF. The chain joins TRBV7-9 to TRBJ2-5; 12 nucleotides match TRBD2. CDR1 is SEHNR, CDR2 FQNEAQ, per germline (reference sequence). The CDR3 is 15 amino acids. V gave up 5 bases and J gave up 2 bases; unmatched junction bases: 3.

The V and J genes are TRBV2 and TRBJ1-5; possible D gene TRBD1, 5 bases. The germline V gene encodes CDR1 SNHLY and CDR2 FYNNEI. This CDR3 has 15 amino acids. Trimming cost V 3 bases and J 0 bases, with 9 bases left between them. CDR3 region: CASSESGLSNQPQHF. The CDR3 DNA reads as TGTGCCAGCAGTGAGTCGGGACTTAGCAATCAGCCCCAGCATTTT. The full variable domain, its missing parts supplied by reference TRBV2 and TRBJ1-5, is EPEVTQTPSHQVTQMGQEVILRCVPISNHLYFYWYRQILGQKVEFLVSFYNNEISEKSEIFDDQFSVERPDGSNFTLKIRSTKLEDSAMYFCASSESGLSNQPQHFGDGTRLSIL.

The chain recombines TRBV6-5 with TRBJ1-4; D is unresolved. V lost 7 bases and J 4 bases, leaving 7 bases between the germline ends. CDR1 is MNHEY, CDR2 SVGAGI, per germline. CDR3 length: 12 amino acids. CDR3 nucleotide sequence: TGTGCCAGCACCCGGGGTAATGAAAAACTGTTTTTT. It is translated as CASTRGNEKLFF.

This clone was observed a handful of times. The rearrangement joins TRBV7-9 to TRBJ1-1; D not certain. Germline-derived CDR1 and CDR2 are SEHNR and FQNEAQ (reference sequence). Trimming took off 0 bases at V and 1 base at J, with 6 bases between the two ends. The CDR3 totals 14 residues. Here the CDR3 reads CASSLALENTEAFF. CDR3 DNA sequence: TGTGCCAGCAGCTTAGCGTTAGAGAACACTGAAGCTTTCTTT.

The chain has TRBV6-5 and TRBJ1-3; possibly TRBD1 for D (6 bases). V lost 0 bases and J 7 bases, leaving 10 bases between the germline ends. CDR1 and CDR2 (germline): MNHEY, SVGAGI. This CDR3 has 14 amino acids. The CDR3 DNA is TGTGCCAGCAGTTACTCAGGACAGCGGAACACCATATATTTT. Protein product: CASSYSGQRNTIYF.

This chain connects TRBV5-1 to TRBJ2-1, with unresolved D. In germline, CDR1 is SGHRS, CDR2 YFSETQ. The V gene lost 6 bases and the J gene lost 9 bases, with 19 bases spanning the gap. This CDR3 comprises 14 residues. The CDR3 DNA is TGCGCCAGCACCGGGTCGCCCATAGATTCTGAGCAGTTCTTC. It encodes CASTGSPIDSEQFF.

The chain has TRBV11-2 and TRBJ1-6, with 7 bases fitting TRBD1. The CDR3 is made up of 14 amino acids. Germline assignment: CDR1 SGHAT and CDR2 FQNNGV. J gave up 8 bases and V 8 bases, and 9 bases lay outside the gene matches. The CDR3 region is CASHGWDSYSPLHF. CDR3 DNA sequence: TGTGCCAGCCATGGGTGGGACAGCTATTCACCCCTCCACTTT.

The rearrangement uses TRBV2 and TRBJ1-5; D call uncertain. Germline loops: CDR1 SNHLY, CDR2 FYNNEI. CDR3 size: 13 residues. V was shortened by 5 bases and J by 0 bases, with 5 bases between the two germline ends. The CDR3, as DNA: TGTGCCAGCAGTCAAAATAGCAATCAGCCCCAGCATTTT. Protein product: CASSQNSNQPQHF. Together with reference TRBV2 and TRBJ1-5, the CDR3 gives the full variable domain: EPEVTQTPSHQVTQMGQEVILRCVPISNHLYFYWYRQILGQKVEFLVSFYNNEISEKSEIFDDQFSVERPDGSNFTLKIRSTKLEDSAMYFCASSQNSNQPQHFGDGTRLSIL.

The CDR3 DNA sequence: TGTGCCAGCAGCTTGGACACCCAGGGGGTCGAGCAGTACTTC. This gives the protein CASSLDTQGVEQYF. The chain uses TRBV7-6 and TRBJ2-7; TRBD1 matches 7 bases. Germline V gives CDR1 SGHVS, CDR2 FNYEAQ. The CDR3 totals 14 residues. V lost 3 bases, J lost 6 bases, and 8 bases stayed unmatched.

The gene calls are TRBV6-5 and TRBJ1-4, with 8 bases fitting TRBD1. This CDR3 is 13 amino acids long. V lost 5 bases to trimming and J lost 7 bases; unmatched junction nucleotides: 3. Germline V gene lookup returns CDR1 MNHEY and CDR2 SVGAGI. The CDR3 is CASSLDRGEKLFF. The DNA for the CDR3 is TGTGCCAGCAGTCTCGACAGGGGTGAAAAACTGTTTTTT.

The gene calls are TRBV6-1 and TRBJ1-5; TRBD1 agrees at 9 bases. V was clipped by 1 base and J by 16 bases; unmatched bases: 14. Looked up from germline, CDR1 is MNHNS and CDR2 is SASEGT. CDR3 length equals 15 residues. This CDR3 reads CASSEEDLPGTGRHF. In DNA form, the CDR3 reads TGTGCCAGCAGTGAAGAGGACCTACCAGGGACAGGGAGACATTTT.

The rearrangement joins TRBV5-1 to TRBJ2-5; TRBD2 matches at 10 bases. The V gene end was trimmed by 2 bases and the J gene end by 3 bases; junction bases not matched to a gene: 4. The CDR3 runs to 15 residues. Germline V CDR1 and CDR2: SGHRS, YFSETQ. CDR3 DNA: TGCGCCAGCAGCTTAGCGGGGGGGTTCGAAGAGACCCAGTACTTC. Translation: CASSLAGGFEETQYF.

The genes are TRBV2 and TRBJ2-7; D gene uncertain. Germline CDR1 SNHLY, CDR2 FYNNEI. This CDR3 is built from 14 residues. Trimming removed 7 bases from V and 1 base from J, with 14 bases in between. CDR3 protein: CASIRQDESYEQYF. As DNA, the CDR3 is TGTGCCAGCATCAGACAAGATGAATCCTACGAGCAGTACTTC.

The CDR3 sequence: CASSEGGMLDNEQFF. In DNA form, the CDR3 reads TGTGCCAGCAGTGAAGGAGGGATGTTGGACAATGAGCAGTTCTTC. The rearrangement uses TRBV6-1 and TRBJ2-1; D is perhaps TRBD2 (5 bases). Germline-derived CDR1 and CDR2 are MNHNS and SASEGT. V was pared by 1 base and J by 5 bases, with 12 bases between. The length of the CDR3 is 15 residues.

V usage is TRBV12-3 or TRBV12-4 and J usage is TRBJ1-5; unclear D gene. Trimming cost V 2 bases and J 4 bases, with 6 bases left between them. The CDR3 is 13 residues long. CDR3 in DNA: TGTGCCAGCAGTTTAACTTTAAATCAGCCCCAGCATTTT. It translates to CASSLTLNQPQHF.

J is TRBJ2-1 and V is TRBV11-3, with 8 nucleotides matching TRBD1. CDR1 is SGHNT and CDR2 is YENEEA in the germline V gene. V trimming: 1 base; J trimming: 8 bases; junction bases outside the gene matches: 4. The CDR3 runs 14 residues. The CDR3 sequence: CASSLGSGGHEQFF. CDR3 coding DNA: TGTGCCAGCAGCTTAGGGTCAGGGGGCCATGAGCAGTTCTTC.

The rearrangement links TRBV6-5 to TRBJ1-6, with D possibly matching TRBD1 (6 bases). V was clipped by 8 bases and J by 9 bases, with 17 bases between them. Per the germline V gene, CDR1 is MNHEY and CDR2 is SVGAGI. This CDR3 spans 14 amino acids. The CDR3 DNA is TGTGCCAGCCGGACAGAGCGGGAGGCTTCACCCCTCCACTTT. Its translation is CASRTEREASPLHF.